These 21 T cell receptor beta chains originate from one sample sequenced in a study of T cells after yellow fever vaccination. TCRdb fed the 5' RACE reads into MiXCR, producing one record per CDR3 protein. Here the sample spans tens of thousands of distinct CDR3 sequences, around 7% being singletons. Material: CD8+ T cells sorted from PBMCs, obtained on the day of the yellow fever booster vaccination. These receptors were obtained from a man under 40 who received the YFV17D yellow fever vaccine.

This clonotype was observed a few times. The chain uses TRBV20-1 and TRBJ2-5, with D hard to call. CDR3 length equals 10 residues. V shed 3 bases and J shed 5 bases, with 4 bases lying between them. In germline, CDR1 is DFQATT, CDR2 SNEGSKA (reference sequence). CDR3 bases: TGCAGTGCTAGCGCGGAGACCCAGTACTTC. Protein: CSASAETQYF.

V and J are TRBV19 and TRBJ2-1, with D possibly matching TRBD2 (6 bases). Deletions cut 3 bases from V and 5 bases from J, with 14 bases between. Per the germline V gene, CDR1 is LNHDA and CDR2 is SQIVND (reference sequence). This CDR3 region has 15 residues. The CDR3 reads CASSMTPGRNNEQFF. The CDR3 DNA follows: TGTGCCAGTAGTATGACGCCAGGGAGGAACAATGAGCAGTTCTTC.

This clonotype was seen many times. The rearrangement links TRBV6-6 to TRBJ2-5; the D is unclear. V lost 2 bases to trimming and J lost 0 bases, with 4 bases between them. The length of the CDR3 is 13 residues. Germline CDR1 is MNHNY and CDR2 is SVGAGI (reference sequence). CDR3 bases: TGTGCCAGCAGTTACCGCGACCAAGAGACCCAGTACTTC. Translating gives CASSYRDQETQYF.

This chain joins TRBV20-1 and TRBJ2-6, with a possible D match to TRBD1 (5 bases). CDR3 size: 13 residues. V lost 4 bases to trimming and J lost 3 bases, with 7 bases between them. Germline loops: CDR1 DFQATT, CDR2 SNEGSKA (reference sequence). CDR3: CSATQVGANVLTF. CDR3 bases: TGCAGTGCTACACAGGTTGGGGCCAACGTCCTGACTTTC.

This clonotype was seen more than once but under ten times. The chain uses TRBV20-1 and TRBJ2-3; 8 nucleotides agree with TRBD2. J was trimmed by 1 base and V by 4 bases; bases with no gene match: 4. Germline V lookup: CDR1 DFQATT, CDR2 SNEGSKA (reference sequence). This CDR3 contains 14 residues. CDR3 sequence (DNA): TGCAGTGCTAAGCGGGAGCTCGGCACAGATACGCAGTATTTT. Protein product: CSAKRELGTDTQYF.

This clonotype has just a few counts. The chain links TRBV7-9 to TRBJ1-4, with 10 nucleotides matching TRBD1. The CDR3 has 16 residues. V was clipped by 4 bases and J by 6 bases; unmatched bases: 8. CDR1 is SEHNR, CDR2 FQNEAQ, per germline (reference sequence). This CDR3 is CASSSLPGQGYEKLFF. In DNA, the CDR3 is TGTGCCAGCAGCTCTCTCCCGGGACAGGGGTATGAAAAACTGTTTTTT.

This clonotype was seen more than once but under ten times. V usage is TRBV24-1 and J usage is TRBJ2-5; D gene uncertain. Trimming cost V 0 bases and J 5 bases, with 3 bases left between them. In germline, CDR1 is KGHDR, CDR2 SFDVKD. The CDR3 totals 12 residues. CDR3 sequence reads: CATSDLKETQYF. CDR3 in DNA: TGTGCCACCAGTGATTTGAAGGAGACCCAGTACTTC.

The chain employs TRBV5-5 and TRBJ2-1; TRBD1 matches 11 bases. V shed 9 bases and J 15 bases; nucleotides not matched to a gene: 11. The germline V gene has CDR1 SGHKS and CDR2 YYEKEE (reference sequence). The CDR3 spans 12 residues. CDR3 sequence (DNA): TGTGCCATGGGCCCCCGGGACAGGGGGGCGTTCTTC. Translation: CAMGPRDRGAFF.

This clonotype came up many times. The chain is built from TRBV6-5 and TRBJ2-7; possibly TRBD1 for D (5 bases). CDR1 and CDR2 (germline): MNHEY, SVGAGI. The CDR3 runs 12 residues. V was pared by 7 bases and J by 1 base, with 8 bases between. This chain's CDR3 is CASMGQSYEQYF. CDR3 in DNA: TGTGCCAGCATGGGGCAGTCCTACGAGCAGTACTTC.

This clonotype was observed a few times. The chain has TRBV29-1 and TRBJ1-1; D remains unclear. This CDR3 spans 14 amino acids. Germline V gene data show CDR1 as SQVTM and CDR2 as ANQGSEA. The V end was cut by 2 bases, the J end by 7 bases, with 17 bases between. CDR3 sequence: CSVEFNVGGFEAFF. Here the CDR3 DNA reads TGCAGCGTTGAATTCAACGTGGGTGGGTTTGAAGCTTTCTTT.

The chain carries TRBV6-1 and TRBJ2-2, with TRBD1 identical over 8 bases. This CDR3 has 15 amino acids. Germline values: CDR1 MNHNS, CDR2 SASEGT. V lost 7 bases to trimming and J lost 1 base; unmatched junction nucleotides: 5. Here the CDR3 DNA reads TGTGCCAGCACCGACGGACAGGGGAACACCGGGGAGCTGTTTTTT. Translating it yields CASTDGQGNTGELFF.

This sequence joins TRBV4-3 and TRBJ2-7, with D possibly TRBD1 on 6 matching bases. The CDR3 spans 16 residues. With 4 bases removed from V and 2 bases from J, the gap between germline ends came to 18 bases. The V gene's germline CDR1 is LGHNA and CDR2 YSLEER. The CDR3 sequence: CASSPSEGDTTYEQYF. In nucleotides, the CDR3 is TGCGCCAGCAGCCCCTCCGAGGGGGACACAACCTACGAGCAGTACTTC.

Concerning this clonotype: The germline gene is not matched at one end of the junction; a read error may be the cause. CDR3: CCARDPASGSISEQFF. For the CDR3, the DNA is TGCTGTGCTAGAGATCCTGCTAGCGGGAGTATTAGTGAGCAGTTCTTC. The chain employs TRBV20-1 and TRBJ2-1, with TRBD2 identical over 10 bases. Germline values: CDR1 DFQATT, CDR2 SNEGSKA (reference sequence). CDR3 size: 16 residues.

This clonotype was observed a handful of times. The chain carries TRBV6-6 and TRBJ2-4; 7 bases map to TRBD1. The V segment lost 7 bases and the J segment 8 bases; nucleotides outside the gene matches: 8. This CDR3 is built from 13 residues. CDR1 is MNHNY and CDR2 is SVGAGI in the germline V gene (reference sequence). The CDR3 loop reads CASIPTGLDIQYF. The CDR3 coding sequence is TGTGCCAGCATTCCGACAGGGTTAGACATTCAGTACTTC.

V and J are TRBV7-9 and TRBJ2-5; D remains unclear. V lost 3 bases and J lost 5, with 16 bases in between. There are 15 residues in the CDR3. Per germline, CDR1 SEHNR and CDR2 FQNEAQ (reference sequence). CDR3 nucleotides: TGTGCCAGCAGCTTTTGGGCGGAGTCAATCGAGACCCAGTACTTC. It specifies CASSFWAESIETQYF.

This clonotype occurred a few times. The rearrangement links TRBV7-9 to TRBJ1-5, with a possible D match to TRBD1 (5 bases). The CDR3 runs 12 residues. V lost 2 bases to trimming and J lost 7 bases, with 6 bases between them. Germline CDR1 SEHNR, CDR2 FQNEAQ (reference sequence). CDR3 in amino acids: CASSLRGQPQHF. CDR3 DNA: TGTGCCAGCAGCTTACGGGGCCAGCCCCAGCATTTT.

The chain is built from TRBV5-1 and TRBJ2-1; possibly TRBD2 for D (6 bases). From germline, CDR1 is SGHRS and CDR2 YFSETQ. V was trimmed by 0 bases and J by 2 bases, leaving 9 bases between them. The CDR3 length is 15 residues. The CDR3 is CASSLVGGAYNEQFF. As DNA, the CDR3 is TGCGCCAGCAGCTTGGTTGGCGGGGCCTACAATGAGCAGTTCTTC.

This clonotype has ten or more counts. The chain is built from TRBV29-1 and TRBJ2-7; no clear D. Looked up from germline, CDR1 is SQVTM and CDR2 is ANQGSEA. V was cut by 7 bases and J by 0 bases, with 10 bases left in between. The CDR3 sequence is 12 residues long. The CDR3 DNA reads as TGCAGCGCGTCCGGGCGCTCCTACGAGCAGTACTTC. Translation gives CSASGRSYEQYF.

This clonotype was counted ten times or more. The J gene is TRBJ2-1, the V gene TRBV5-5; D is unclear. The CDR3 length is 15 residues. V lost 0 bases, J lost 5 bases, and 12 bases lay in between. Germline lookup yields CDR1 SGHKS and CDR2 YYEKEE (reference sequence). The CDR3 coding sequence is TGTGCCAGCAGCTTGGCCGCGCAGGAAAACAATGAGCAGTTCTTC. Encoded protein: CASSLAAQENNEQFF.

The rearrangement links TRBV5-6 to TRBJ2-7; 8 nucleotides line up with TRBD1. The CDR3 extends over 15 amino acids. Germline CDR1 and CDR2: SGHDT and YYEEEE. V trimming: 1 base; J trimming: 3 bases; junction bases outside the gene matches: 6. The CDR3 DNA follows: TGTGCCAGCAGCTTGTCGCCAGGGGGCCTCTACGAGCAGTACTTC. Amino acid sequence: CASSLSPGGLYEQYF.

In its sample, this clonotype was seen many times. This chain joins TRBV20-1 and TRBJ2-1; TRBD2 matches at 7 bases. CDR1 is DFQATT and CDR2 is SNEGSKA in the germline V gene (reference sequence). Trimming at V came to 6 bases and at J to 3 bases, leaving 8 bases not matched to a gene. The CDR3 sequence is 14 residues long. The CDR3 loop is CSAIPRDYYNEQFF. The DNA for the CDR3 is TGCAGTGCGATACCACGGGACTACTACAATGAGCAGTTCTTC.